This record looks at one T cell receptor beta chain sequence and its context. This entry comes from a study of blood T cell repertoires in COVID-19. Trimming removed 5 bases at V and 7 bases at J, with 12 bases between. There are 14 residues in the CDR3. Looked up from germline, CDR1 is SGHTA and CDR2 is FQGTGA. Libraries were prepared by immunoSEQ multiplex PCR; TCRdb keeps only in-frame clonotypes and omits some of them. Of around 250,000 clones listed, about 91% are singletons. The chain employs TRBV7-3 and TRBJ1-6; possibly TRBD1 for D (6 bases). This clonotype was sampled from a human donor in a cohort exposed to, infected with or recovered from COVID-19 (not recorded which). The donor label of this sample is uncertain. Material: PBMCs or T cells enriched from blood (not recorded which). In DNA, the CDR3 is TGTGCCAGCAGCGGACAGCCAGGGAATTCACCCCTCCACTTT. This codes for CASSGQPGNSPLHF.